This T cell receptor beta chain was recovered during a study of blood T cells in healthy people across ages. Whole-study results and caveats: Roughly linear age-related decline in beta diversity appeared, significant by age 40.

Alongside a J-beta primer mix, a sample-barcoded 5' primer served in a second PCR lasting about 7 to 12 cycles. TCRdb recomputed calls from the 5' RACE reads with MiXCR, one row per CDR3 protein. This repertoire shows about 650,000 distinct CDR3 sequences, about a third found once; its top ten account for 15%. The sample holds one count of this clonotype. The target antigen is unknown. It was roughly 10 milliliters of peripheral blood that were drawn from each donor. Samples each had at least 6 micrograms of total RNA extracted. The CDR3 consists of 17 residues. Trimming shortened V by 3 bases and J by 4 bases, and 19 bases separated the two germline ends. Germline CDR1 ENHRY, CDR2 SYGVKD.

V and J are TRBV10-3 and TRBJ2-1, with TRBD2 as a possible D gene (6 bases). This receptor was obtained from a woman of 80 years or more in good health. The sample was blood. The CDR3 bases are TGTGCCATCAGTGACCCCAAGCGAGCGGGCCCTTACAATGAGCAGTTCTTC. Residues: CAISDPKRAGPYNEQFF.